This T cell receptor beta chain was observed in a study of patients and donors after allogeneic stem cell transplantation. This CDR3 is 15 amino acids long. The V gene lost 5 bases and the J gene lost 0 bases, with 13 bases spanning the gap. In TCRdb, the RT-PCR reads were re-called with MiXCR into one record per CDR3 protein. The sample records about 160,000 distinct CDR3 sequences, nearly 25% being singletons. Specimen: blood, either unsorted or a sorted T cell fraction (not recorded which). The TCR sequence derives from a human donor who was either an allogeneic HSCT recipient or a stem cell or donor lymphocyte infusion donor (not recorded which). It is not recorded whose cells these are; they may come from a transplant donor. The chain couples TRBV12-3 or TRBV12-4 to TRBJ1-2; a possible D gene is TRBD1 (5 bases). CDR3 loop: CASSPSGGTNYGYTF. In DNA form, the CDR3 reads TGTGCCAGCAGTCCGTCGGGGGGGACTAACTATGGCTACACCTTC.